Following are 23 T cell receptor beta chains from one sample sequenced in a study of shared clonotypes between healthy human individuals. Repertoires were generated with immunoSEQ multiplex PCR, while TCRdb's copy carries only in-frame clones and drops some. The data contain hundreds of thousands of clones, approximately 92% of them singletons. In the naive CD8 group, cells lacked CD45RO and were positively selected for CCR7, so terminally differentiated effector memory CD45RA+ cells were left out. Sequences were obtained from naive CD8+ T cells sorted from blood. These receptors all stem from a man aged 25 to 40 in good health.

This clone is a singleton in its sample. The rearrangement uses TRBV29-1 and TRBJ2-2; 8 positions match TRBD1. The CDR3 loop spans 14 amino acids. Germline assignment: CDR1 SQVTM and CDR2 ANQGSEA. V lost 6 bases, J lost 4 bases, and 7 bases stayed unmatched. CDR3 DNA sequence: TGCAGCGTAGAGAGGACAGGGATCACCGGGGAGCTGTTTTTT. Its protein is CSVERTGITGELFF.

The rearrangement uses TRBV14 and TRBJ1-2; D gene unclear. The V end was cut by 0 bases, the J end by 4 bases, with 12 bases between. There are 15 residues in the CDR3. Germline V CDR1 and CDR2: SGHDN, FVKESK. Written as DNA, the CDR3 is TGTGCCAGCAGCCAAGATCGGGCGGCGGGCTATGGCTACACCTTC. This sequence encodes CASSQDRAAGYGYTF.

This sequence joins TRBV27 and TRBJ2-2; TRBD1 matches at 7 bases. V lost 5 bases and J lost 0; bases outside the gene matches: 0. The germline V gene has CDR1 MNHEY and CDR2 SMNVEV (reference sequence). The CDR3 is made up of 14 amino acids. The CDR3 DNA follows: TGTGCCAGCAGTGGGACAGCGAACACCGGGGAGCTGTTTTTT. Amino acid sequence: CASSGTANTGELFF.

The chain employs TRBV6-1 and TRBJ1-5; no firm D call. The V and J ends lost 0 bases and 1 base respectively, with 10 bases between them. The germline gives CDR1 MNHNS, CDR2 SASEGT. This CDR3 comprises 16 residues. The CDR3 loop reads CASSEAGRFSNQPQHF. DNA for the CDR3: TGTGCCAGCAGTGAAGCTGGGCGATTCAGCAATCAGCCCCAGCATTTT.

CDR3 coding DNA: TGCGCCAGCAGCGGCGCCGGGACTAGCGGCTCCTACGAGCAGTACTTC. It specifies CASSGAGTSGSYEQYF. The genes are TRBV5-1 and TRBJ2-7, with 11 bases that match TRBD2. The CDR3 consists of 16 residues. Per germline, CDR1 SGHRS and CDR2 YFSETQ. The J segment lost 0 bases and the V segment lost 4 bases, leaving 6 bases of the junction unmatched.

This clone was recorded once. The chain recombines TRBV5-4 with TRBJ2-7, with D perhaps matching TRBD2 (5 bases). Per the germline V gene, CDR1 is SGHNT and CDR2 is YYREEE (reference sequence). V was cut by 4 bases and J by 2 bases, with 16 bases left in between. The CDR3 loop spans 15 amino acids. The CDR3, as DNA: TGTGCCAGCAGCGATGACATGACGGGAACCTACGAGCAGTACTTC. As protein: CASSDDMTGTYEQYF. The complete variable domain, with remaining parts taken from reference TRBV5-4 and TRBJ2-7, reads ETGVTQSPTHLIKTRGQQVTLRCSSQSGHNTVSWYQQALGQGPQFIFQYYREEENGRGNFPPRFSGLQFPNYSSELNVNALELDDSALYLCASSDDMTGTYEQYFGPGTRLTVT.

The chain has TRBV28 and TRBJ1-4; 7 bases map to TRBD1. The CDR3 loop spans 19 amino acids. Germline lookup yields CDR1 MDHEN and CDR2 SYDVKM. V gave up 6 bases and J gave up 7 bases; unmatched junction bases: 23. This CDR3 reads CASSSYIDREEGLAEKLFF. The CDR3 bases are TGTGCCAGCAGCTCCTACATTGACAGGGAGGAGGGGTTGGCTGAAAAACTGTTTTTT.

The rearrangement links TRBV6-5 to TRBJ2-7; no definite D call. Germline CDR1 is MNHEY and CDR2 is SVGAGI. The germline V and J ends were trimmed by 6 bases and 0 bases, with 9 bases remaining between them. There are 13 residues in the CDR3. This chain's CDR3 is CASRNESSYEQYF. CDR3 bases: TGTGCCAGCAGAAATGAAAGCTCCTACGAGCAGTACTTC.

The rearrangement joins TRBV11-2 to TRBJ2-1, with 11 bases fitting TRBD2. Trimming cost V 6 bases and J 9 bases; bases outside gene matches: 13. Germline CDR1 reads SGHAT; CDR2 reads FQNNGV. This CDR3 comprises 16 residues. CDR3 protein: CASRLTSGSLPGEQFF. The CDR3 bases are TGTGCCAGCAGATTAACTAGCGGGAGTCTCCCGGGTGAGCAGTTCTTC.

The chain's CDR3 is CASSSVARTDTQYF. The CDR3 nucleotides read TGTGCCAGCAGCTCAGTAGCGCGCACAGATACGCAGTATTTT. The rearrangement joins TRBV7-3 to TRBJ2-3; D might be TRBD2 (5 bases). From germline, CDR1 is SGHTA and CDR2 FQGTGA. The CDR3 consists of 14 residues. V lost 4 bases to trimming and J lost 1 base, with 9 bases between them.

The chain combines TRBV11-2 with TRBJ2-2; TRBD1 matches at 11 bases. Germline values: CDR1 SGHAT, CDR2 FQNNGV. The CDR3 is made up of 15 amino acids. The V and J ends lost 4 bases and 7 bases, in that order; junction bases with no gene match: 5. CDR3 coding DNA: TGTGCCAGCAGCTCCGGACAGGGGGCGATCGGGGAGCTGTTTTTT. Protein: CASSSGQGAIGELFF.

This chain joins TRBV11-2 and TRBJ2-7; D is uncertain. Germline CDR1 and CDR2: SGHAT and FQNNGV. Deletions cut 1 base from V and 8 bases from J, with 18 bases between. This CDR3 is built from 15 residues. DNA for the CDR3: TGTGCCAGCAGCTTAGCTTCTGGCAGCAAGGTTAAGCAGTACTTC. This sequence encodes CASSLASGSKVKQYF.

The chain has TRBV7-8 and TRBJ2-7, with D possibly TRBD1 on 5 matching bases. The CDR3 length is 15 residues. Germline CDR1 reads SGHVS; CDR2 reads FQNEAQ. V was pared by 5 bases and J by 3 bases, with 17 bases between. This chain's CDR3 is CASSPQSRQNYEQYF. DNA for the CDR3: TGTGCCAGCAGCCCCCAATCAAGACAGAACTACGAGCAGTACTTC.

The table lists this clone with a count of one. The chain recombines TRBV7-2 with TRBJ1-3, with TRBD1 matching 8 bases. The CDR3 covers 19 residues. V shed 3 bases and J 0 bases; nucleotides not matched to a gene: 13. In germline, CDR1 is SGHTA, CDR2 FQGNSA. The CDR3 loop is CASSLGTGSYEYSGNTIYF. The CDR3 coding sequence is TGTGCCAGCAGCTTGGGGACAGGTTCTTATGAATACTCTGGAAACACCATATATTTT.

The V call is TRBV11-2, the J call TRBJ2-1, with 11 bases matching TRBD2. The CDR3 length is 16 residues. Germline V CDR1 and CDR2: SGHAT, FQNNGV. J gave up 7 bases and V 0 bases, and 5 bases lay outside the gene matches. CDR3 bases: TGTGCCAGCAGCTTAGAAACTAGCGGGAGTTGGAATGAGCAGTTCTTC. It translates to CASSLETSGSWNEQFF.

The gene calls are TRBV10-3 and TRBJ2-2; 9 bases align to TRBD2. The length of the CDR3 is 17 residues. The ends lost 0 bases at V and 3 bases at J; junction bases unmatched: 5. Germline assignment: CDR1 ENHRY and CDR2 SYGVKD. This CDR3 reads CAISESMVAGDTGELFF. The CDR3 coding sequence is TGTGCCATCAGTGAGTCGATGGTAGCGGGAGACACCGGGGAGCTGTTTTTT.

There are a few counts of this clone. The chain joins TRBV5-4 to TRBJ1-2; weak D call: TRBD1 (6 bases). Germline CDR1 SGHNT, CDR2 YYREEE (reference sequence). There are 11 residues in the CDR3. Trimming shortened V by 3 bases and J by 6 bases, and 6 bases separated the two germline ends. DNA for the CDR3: TGTGCCAGCAGCTGGGACAATGGCTACACCTTC. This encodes CASSWDNGYTF.

The CDR3 DNA follows: TGCGCCAGCAGCCAAGTAGGGGGAGTCGACCCCGACGAGCAGTACTTC. Amino acids: CASSQVGGVDPDEQYF. The chain combines TRBV4-1 with TRBJ2-7, with D possibly matching TRBD1 (6 bases). CDR1 is MGHRA and CDR2 is YSYEKL in the germline V gene. The CDR3 has 16 amino acids. V was shortened by 1 base and J by 5 bases, with 18 bases between the two germline ends.

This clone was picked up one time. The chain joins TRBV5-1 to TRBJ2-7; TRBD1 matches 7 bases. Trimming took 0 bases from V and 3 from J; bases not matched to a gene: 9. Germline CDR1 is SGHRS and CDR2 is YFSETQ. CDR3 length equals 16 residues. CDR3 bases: TGCGCCAGCAGCTTGGGACAGGGAATTATAAGCTACGAGCAGTACTTC. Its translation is CASSLGQGIISYEQYF.

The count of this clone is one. CDR3 sequence: CASSNRNTIYF. The CDR3, as DNA: TGTGCCAGCAGTAACAGAAACACCATATATTTT. This rearrangement joins TRBV25-1 to TRBJ1-3; no clear D gene. The CDR3 loop spans 11 amino acids. V was shortened by 5 bases and J by 5 bases, with 4 bases between the two germline ends. The V gene's germline CDR1 is MGHDK and CDR2 SYGVNS.

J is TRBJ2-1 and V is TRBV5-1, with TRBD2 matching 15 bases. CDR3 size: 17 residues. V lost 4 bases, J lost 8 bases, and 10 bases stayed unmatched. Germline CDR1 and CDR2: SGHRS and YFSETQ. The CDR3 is CASSNGLAGGPWHEQFF. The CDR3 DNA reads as TGCGCCAGCAGCAACGGACTAGCGGGAGGGCCTTGGCATGAGCAGTTCTTC.

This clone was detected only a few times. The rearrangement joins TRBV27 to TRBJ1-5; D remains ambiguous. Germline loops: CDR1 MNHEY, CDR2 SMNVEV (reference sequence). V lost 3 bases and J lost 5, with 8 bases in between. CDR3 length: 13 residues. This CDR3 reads CASSLVSYQPQHF. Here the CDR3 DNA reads TGTGCCAGCAGTTTGGTGAGTTATCAGCCCCAGCATTTT.

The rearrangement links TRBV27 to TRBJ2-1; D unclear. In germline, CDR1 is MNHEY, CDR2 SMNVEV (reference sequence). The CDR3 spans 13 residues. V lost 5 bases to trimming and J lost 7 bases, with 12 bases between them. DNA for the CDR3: TGTGCCAGCAGTCTCAACGGAATGAATGAGCAGTTCTTC. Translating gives CASSLNGMNEQFF.